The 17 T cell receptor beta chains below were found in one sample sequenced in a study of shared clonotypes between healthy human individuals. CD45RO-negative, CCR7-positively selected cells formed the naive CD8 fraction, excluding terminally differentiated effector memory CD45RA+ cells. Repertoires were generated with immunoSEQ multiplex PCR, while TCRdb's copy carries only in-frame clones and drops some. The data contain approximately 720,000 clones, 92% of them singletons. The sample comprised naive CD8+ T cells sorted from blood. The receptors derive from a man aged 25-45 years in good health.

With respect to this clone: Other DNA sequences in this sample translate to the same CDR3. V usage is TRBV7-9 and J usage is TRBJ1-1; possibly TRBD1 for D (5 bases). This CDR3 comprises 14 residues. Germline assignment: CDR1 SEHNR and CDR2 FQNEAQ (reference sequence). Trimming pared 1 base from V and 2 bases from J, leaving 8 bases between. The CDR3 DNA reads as TGTGCCAGCAGCTTAGGGCAGGGAAACACTGAAGCTTTCTTT. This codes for CASSLGQGNTEAFF. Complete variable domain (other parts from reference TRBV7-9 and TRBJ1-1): DTGVSQNPRHKITKRGQNVTFRCDPISEHNRLYWYRQTLGQGPEFLTYFQNEAQLEKSRLLSDRFSAERPKGSFSTLEIQRTEQGDSAMYLCASSLGQGNTEAFFGQGTRLTVV.

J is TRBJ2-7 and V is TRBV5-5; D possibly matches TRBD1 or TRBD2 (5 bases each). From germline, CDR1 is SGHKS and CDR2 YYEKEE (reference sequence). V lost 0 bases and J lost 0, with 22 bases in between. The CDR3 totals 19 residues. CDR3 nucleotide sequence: TGTGCCAGCAGCTTGGGGGCAATAGCGCCGGGGCGGGTCTCCTACGAGCAGTACTTC. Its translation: CASSLGAIAPGRVSYEQYF.

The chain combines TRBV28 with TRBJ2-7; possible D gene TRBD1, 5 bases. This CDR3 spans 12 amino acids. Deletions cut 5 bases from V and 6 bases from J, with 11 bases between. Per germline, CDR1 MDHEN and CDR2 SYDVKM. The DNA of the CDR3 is TGTGCCAGCAGTCCACTCCAGGGCGAGCAGTACTTC. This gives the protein CASSPLQGEQYF.

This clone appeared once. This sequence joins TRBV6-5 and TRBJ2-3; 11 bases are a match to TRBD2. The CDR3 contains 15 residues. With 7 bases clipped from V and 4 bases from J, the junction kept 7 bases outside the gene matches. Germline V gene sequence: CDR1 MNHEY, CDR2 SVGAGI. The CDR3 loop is CASTLAGGGADTQYF. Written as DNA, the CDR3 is TGTGCCAGCACCCTAGCGGGAGGAGGGGCAGATACGCAGTATTTT.

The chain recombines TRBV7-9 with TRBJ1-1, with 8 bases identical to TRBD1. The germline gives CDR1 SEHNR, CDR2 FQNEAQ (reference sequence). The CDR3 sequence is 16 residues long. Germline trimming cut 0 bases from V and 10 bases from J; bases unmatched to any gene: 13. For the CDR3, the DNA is TGTGCCAGCAGCTTAGCCGCGACAGGGGATCAAGTTAGAGCTTTCTTT. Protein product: CASSLAATGDQVRAFF.

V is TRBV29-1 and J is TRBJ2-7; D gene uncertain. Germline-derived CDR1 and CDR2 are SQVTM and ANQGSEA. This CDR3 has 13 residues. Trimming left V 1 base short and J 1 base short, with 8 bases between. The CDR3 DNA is TGCAGCGTTGAAGTTCTAGATTCCTACGAGCAGTACTTC. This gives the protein CSVEVLDSYEQYF.

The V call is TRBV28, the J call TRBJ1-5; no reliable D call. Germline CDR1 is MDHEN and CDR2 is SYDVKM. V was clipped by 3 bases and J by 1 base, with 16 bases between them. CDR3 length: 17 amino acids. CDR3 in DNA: TGTGCCAGCAGTTTGGGGAGGGCCTTCAAGAGCAATCAGCCCCAGCATTTT. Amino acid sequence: CASSLGRAFKSNQPQHF.

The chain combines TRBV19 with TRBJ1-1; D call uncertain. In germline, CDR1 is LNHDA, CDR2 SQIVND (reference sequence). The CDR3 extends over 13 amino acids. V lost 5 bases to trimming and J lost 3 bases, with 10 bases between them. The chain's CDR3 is CASSFTGDTEAFF. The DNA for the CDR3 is TGTGCCAGTAGTTTTACCGGGGACACTGAAGCTTTCTTT.

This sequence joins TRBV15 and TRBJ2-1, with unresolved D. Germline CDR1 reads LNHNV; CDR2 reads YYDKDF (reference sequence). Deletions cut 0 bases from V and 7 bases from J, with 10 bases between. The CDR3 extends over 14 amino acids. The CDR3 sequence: CATSRDRSGNEQFF. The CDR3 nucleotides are TGTGCCACCAGCAGAGATCGGAGTGGGAATGAGCAGTTCTTC. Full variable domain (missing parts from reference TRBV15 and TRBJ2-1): DAMVIQNPRYQVTQFGKPVTLSCSQTLNHNVMYWYQQKSSQAPKLLFHYYDKDFNNEADTPDNFQSRRPNTSFCFLDIRSPGLGDTAMYLCATSRDRSGNEQFFGPGTRLTVL.

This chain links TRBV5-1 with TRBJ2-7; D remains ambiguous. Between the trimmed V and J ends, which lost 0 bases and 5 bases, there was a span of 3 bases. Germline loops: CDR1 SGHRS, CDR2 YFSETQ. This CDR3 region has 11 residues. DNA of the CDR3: TGCGCCAGCAGCTTGGGGGACGAGCAGTACTTC. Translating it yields CASSLGDEQYF.

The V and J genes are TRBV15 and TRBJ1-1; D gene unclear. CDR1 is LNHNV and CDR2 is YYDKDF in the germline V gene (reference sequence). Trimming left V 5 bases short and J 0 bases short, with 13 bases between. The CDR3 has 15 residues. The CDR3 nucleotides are TGTGCCACCAGCCCCCTCGGTGCGATGAACACTGAAGCTTTCTTT. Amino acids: CATSPLGAMNTEAFF.

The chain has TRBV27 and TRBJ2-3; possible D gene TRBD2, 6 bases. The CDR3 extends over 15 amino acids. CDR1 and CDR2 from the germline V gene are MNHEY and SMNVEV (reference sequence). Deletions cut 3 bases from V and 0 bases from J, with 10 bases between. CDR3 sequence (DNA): TGTGCCAGCAGTTTGAGGCGGGGTAGCACAGATACGCAGTATTTT. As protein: CASSLRRGSTDTQYF.

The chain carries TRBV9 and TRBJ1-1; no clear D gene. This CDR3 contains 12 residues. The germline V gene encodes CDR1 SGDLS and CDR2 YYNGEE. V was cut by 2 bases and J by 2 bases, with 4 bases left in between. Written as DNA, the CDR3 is TGTGCCAGCAGCGTTGATAACACTGAAGCTTTCTTT. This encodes CASSVDNTEAFF. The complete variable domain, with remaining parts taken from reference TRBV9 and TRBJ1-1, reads DSGVTQTPKHLITATGQRVTLRCSPRSGDLSVYWYQQSLDQGLQFLIQYYNGEERAKGNILERFSAQQFPDLHSELNLSSLELGDSALYFCASSVDNTEAFFGQGTRLTVV.

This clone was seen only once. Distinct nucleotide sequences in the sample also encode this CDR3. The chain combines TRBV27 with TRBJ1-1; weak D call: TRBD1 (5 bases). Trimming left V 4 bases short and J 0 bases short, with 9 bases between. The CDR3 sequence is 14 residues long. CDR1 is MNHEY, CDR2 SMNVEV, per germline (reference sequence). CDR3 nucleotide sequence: TGTGCCAGCAGTTCAGGGACGGTGAACACTGAAGCTTTCTTT. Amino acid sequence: CASSSGTVNTEAFF.

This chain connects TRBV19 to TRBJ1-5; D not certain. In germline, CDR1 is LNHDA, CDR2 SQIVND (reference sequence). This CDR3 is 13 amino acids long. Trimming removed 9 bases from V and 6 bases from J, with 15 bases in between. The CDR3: CASRKGYLQPQHF. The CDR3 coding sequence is TGTGCCAGCCGAAAGGGTTATCTTCAGCCCCAGCATTTT.

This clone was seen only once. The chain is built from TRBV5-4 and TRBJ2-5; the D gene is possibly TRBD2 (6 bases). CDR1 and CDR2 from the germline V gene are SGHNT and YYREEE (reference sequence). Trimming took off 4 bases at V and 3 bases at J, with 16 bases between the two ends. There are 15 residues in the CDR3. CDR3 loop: CASSRPEGGKETQYF. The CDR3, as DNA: TGTGCCAGCAGCCGGCCCGAGGGAGGAAAAGAGACCCAGTACTTC.

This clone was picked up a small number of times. This CDR3 reads CASTSTGELFF. The CDR3, as DNA: TGTGCCAGTACATCGACCGGGGAGCTGTTTTTT. The J gene is TRBJ2-2, the V gene TRBV19; no firm D call. The CDR3 is 11 amino acids. In germline, CDR1 is LNHDA, CDR2 SQIVND (reference sequence). Trimming pared 7 bases from V and 5 bases from J, leaving 5 bases between.